A single sample is the source of the 27 T cell receptor beta chains below, sequenced in a study of glioma-infiltrating T cells after dendritic cell vaccination. Specified time point: after dendritic cell vaccination, including at tumor progression/relapse. TCRdb's table, derived via immunoSEQ multiplex PCR, lists solely in-frame clones and lacks some. The sample has roughly 60,000 clones; approximately 86% are singletons. The specimen comprised blood, sampled after dendritic cell vaccination. The origin of the receptors is a human donor with glioblastoma.

This rearrangement joins TRBV6-6 to TRBJ1-3; D gene ambiguous. V shed 11 bases and J shed 0 bases, with 11 bases lying between them. Germline V CDR1 and CDR2: MNHNY, SVGAGI (reference sequence). CDR3 length: 13 amino acids. In DNA, the CDR3 is TGTGCCGCGTTTGTGAGCTCTGGAAACACCATATATTTT. Encoded protein: CAAFVSSGNTIYF.

The V gene is TRBV29-1, the J gene TRBJ2-7; a possible D gene is TRBD1 (5 bases). Trimming removed 4 bases from V and 2 bases from J, with 6 bases in between. CDR3 length equals 11 residues. Per germline, CDR1 SQVTM and CDR2 ANQGSEA. Here the CDR3 reads CSVGQTYEQYF. The CDR3 region has the DNA TGCAGCGTTGGACAGACCTACGAGCAGTACTTC.

V gene TRBV11-3 combines with J gene TRBJ2-3; 10 nucleotides match TRBD1. From germline, CDR1 is SGHNT and CDR2 YENEEA. The V segment lost 4 bases and the J segment 2 bases; nucleotides outside the gene matches: 6. The CDR3 is 16 residues long. The CDR3 is CASSSRDRGLTDTQYF. DNA for the CDR3: TGTGCCAGCAGCTCCCGGGACAGGGGCCTCACAGATACGCAGTATTTT.

The sample holds one count of this clone. The chain uses TRBV19 and TRBJ1-5; D is unclear. Trimming took 6 bases from V and 7 from J, leaving 10 bases between them. The CDR3 covers 12 residues. CDR1 is LNHDA and CDR2 is SQIVND in the germline V gene (reference sequence). For the CDR3, the DNA is TGTGCCAGTAGGGGAGGGCCCCAGCCCCAGCATTTT. Its protein is CASRGGPQPQHF.

The rearrangement uses TRBV5-5 and TRBJ1-3; D possibly corresponds to TRBD1 (5 bases). Trimming removed 3 bases from V and 1 base from J, with 11 bases in between. The CDR3 extends over 15 amino acids. In germline, CDR1 is SGHKS, CDR2 YYEKEE (reference sequence). Here the CDR3 reads CASSSYQGSGNTIYF. In nucleotides, the CDR3 is TGTGCCAGCAGCTCTTACCAGGGTTCTGGAAACACCATATATTTT.

The V gene is TRBV19, the J gene TRBJ1-5; no clear D gene. This CDR3 has 11 residues. The germline V gene encodes CDR1 LNHDA and CDR2 SQIVND (reference sequence). Trimming took off 3 bases at V and 8 bases at J, with 5 bases between the two ends. The CDR3 is CASSMREPQHF. The CDR3 DNA sequence: TGTGCCAGTAGTATGAGGGAGCCCCAGCATTTT.

The CDR3 protein is CASSGTSGSYNEQFF. CDR3 DNA sequence: TGTGCCAGCAGCGGGACTAGCGGCTCCTACAATGAGCAGTTCTTC. The V and J genes are TRBV9 and TRBJ2-1; 10 bases fit TRBD2. V lost 3 bases and J lost 0; bases outside the gene matches: 0. CDR1 is SGDLS and CDR2 is YYNGEE in the germline V gene. This CDR3 spans 15 amino acids.

The chain recombines TRBV5-4 with TRBJ2-5; TRBD2 matches at 8 bases. The CDR3 is 16 amino acids. The germline CDR1 and CDR2 sequences are SGHNT and YYREEE (reference sequence). After removal of 1 base from V and 1 base from J, the junction contained 6 bases not matched to a gene. For the CDR3, the DNA is TGTGCCAGCAGCTTGAGTGGACTAGCAGCCCAAGAGACCCAGTACTTC. It is translated as CASSLSGLAAQETQYF.

CDR3 nucleotide sequence: TGTGCCAGCAGCTGGACAGATAAGGATCAGCCCCAGCATTTT. It encodes CASSWTDKDQPQHF. This chain connects TRBV6-5 to TRBJ1-5; a possible D gene is TRBD1 (6 bases). CDR1 is MNHEY and CDR2 is SVGAGI in the germline V gene. V was cut by 6 bases and J by 5 bases, with 14 bases left in between. CDR3 length: 14 amino acids.

The chain is built from TRBV4-3 and TRBJ2-3, with D possibly TRBD2 on 5 matching bases. The CDR3 is made up of 15 amino acids. With 4 bases removed from V and 0 bases from J, the gap between germline ends came to 11 bases. Germline V CDR1 and CDR2: LGHNA, YSLEER. The CDR3 loop reads CASSPGEGSTDTQYF. The CDR3 nucleotides read TGCGCCAGCAGCCCCGGAGAGGGAAGCACAGATACGCAGTATTTT.

This clone is a singleton in its sample. The rearrangement joins TRBV4-1 to TRBJ2-7; the match to TRBD1 covers 8 bases. Germline-derived CDR1 and CDR2 are MGHRA and YSYEKL. With 0 bases clipped from V and 2 bases from J, the junction kept 3 bases outside the gene matches. The CDR3 is made up of 15 amino acids. CDR3 bases: TGCGCCAGCAGCCAAGAAGACAGGGGTCCCTACGAGCAGTACTTC. It codes for CASSQEDRGPYEQYF.

J is TRBJ2-7 and V is TRBV27; D may be TRBD1 (6 bases). Germline assignment: CDR1 MNHEY and CDR2 SMNVEV (reference sequence). V was trimmed by 8 bases and J by 6 bases, leaving 23 bases between them. The CDR3 covers 15 residues. The CDR3 DNA is TGTGCCAGCTTCCCCCAGGGGCAGGCGCTCTCCGAGCAGTACTTC. Translating it yields CASFPQGQALSEQYF.

The chain has TRBV6-5 and TRBJ1-1; no definite D call. The germline CDR1 and CDR2 sequences are MNHEY and SVGAGI. This CDR3 comprises 15 residues. Trimming left V 7 bases short and J 3 bases short, with 18 bases between. The chain's CDR3 is CASNRRTGLDTEAFF. The CDR3 DNA is TGTGCCAGCAACCGACGGACGGGGTTGGACACTGAAGCTTTCTTT.

The chain recombines TRBV5-1 with TRBJ1-2, with TRBD1 matching 7 bases. The length of the CDR3 is 16 residues. CDR1 is SGHRS and CDR2 is YFSETQ in the germline V gene. The trim removed 3 bases at V and 1 base at J, leaving 9 bases unmatched. The CDR3 nucleotides read TGCGCCAGCAGCTCCTCCGGGACAGCCGTTAACTATGGCTACACCTTC. Translation gives CASSSSGTAVNYGYTF.

This chain links TRBV5-1 with TRBJ2-2; 10 positions agree with TRBD1. With 4 bases clipped from V and 0 bases from J, the junction kept 6 bases outside the gene matches. The CDR3 totals 17 residues. CDR1 is SGHRS and CDR2 is YFSETQ in the germline V gene. CDR3 sequence reads: CASSPGTGVANTGELFF. The CDR3 nucleotides read TGCGCCAGCAGCCCCGGGACAGGGGTCGCGAACACCGGGGAGCTGTTTTTT.

This clone was found once. The chain carries TRBV7-9 and TRBJ2-5; 11 nucleotides align to TRBD2. Germline V lookup: CDR1 SEHNR, CDR2 FQNEAQ (reference sequence). The CDR3 loop spans 17 amino acids. V trimming: 6 bases; J trimming: 2 bases; junction bases outside the gene matches: 11. The chain's CDR3 is CASRLRRGLAEQETQYF. In DNA, the CDR3 is TGTGCCAGCAGGTTAAGACGGGGACTAGCGGAACAAGAGACCCAGTACTTC.

The chain combines TRBV9 with TRBJ2-1; 7 positions agree with TRBD2. Germline CDR1 and CDR2: SGDLS and YYNGEE. The junction had 8 bases not matched to a gene; V was cut back by 0 bases and J by 5 bases. CDR3 size: 16 residues. The CDR3: CASSVDWREFHNEQFF. CDR3 DNA sequence: TGTGCCAGCAGCGTAGACTGGCGGGAGTTTCACAATGAGCAGTTCTTC. Full variable domain (rest looked up from reference TRBV9 and TRBJ2-1): DSGVTQTPKHLITATGQRVTLRCSPRSGDLSVYWYQQSLDQGLQFLIQYYNGEERAKGNILERFSAQQFPDLHSELNLSSLELGDSALYFCASSVDWREFHNEQFFGPGTRLTVL.

The chain links TRBV19 to TRBJ1-5; D not certain. V gave up 7 bases and J gave up 0 bases, with 13 bases separating them. Germline V gene sequence: CDR1 LNHDA, CDR2 SQIVND (reference sequence). This CDR3 spans 15 amino acids. The CDR3 nucleotides are TGTGCCAGTACTGTTAGACAAACTAGCAATCAGCCCCAGCATTTT. This encodes CASTVRQTSNQPQHF.

The chain has TRBV27 and TRBJ2-5, with 14 bases identical to TRBD2. CDR1 is MNHEY and CDR2 is SMNVEV in the germline V gene (reference sequence). Trimming at V came to 5 bases and at J to 8 bases, leaving 16 bases not matched to a gene. The CDR3 runs to 18 residues. The CDR3 bases are TGTGCCAGCAGTCCCCGAAAGACTAGCGGGGGGGCCTCCGCCACCCAGTACTTC. Amino acids: CASSPRKTSGGASATQYF.

CDR3 amino acids: CASSPVMNTEAFF. The CDR3 DNA reads TGTGCCAGCAGCCCTGTAATGAACACTGAAGCTTTCTTT. The chain uses TRBV7-2 and TRBJ1-1, with D uncertain. Germline lookup yields CDR1 SGHTA and CDR2 FQGNSA. There are 13 residues in the CDR3. Trimming pared 5 bases from V and 0 bases from J, leaving 7 bases between.

The table lists this clone with a few counts. Mismatch with germline at one junction end may stem from a read error. This chain joins TRBV11-2 and TRBJ2-6, with D perhaps TRBD1 (5 bases). The CDR3 totals 18 residues. Looked up from germline, CDR1 is SGHAT and CDR2 is FQNNGV. This chain's CDR3 is CASSHGASGISGANVLTF. For the CDR3, the DNA is TGCGCCAGCAGCCATGGCGCATCAGGGATCTCTGGGGCCAACGTCCTGACTTTC. The full variable domain, in which reference TRBV11-2 and TRBJ2-6 provide the parts outside the CDR3, is EAGVAQSPRYKIIEKRQSVAFWCNPISGHATLYWYQQILGQGPKLLIQFQNNGVVDDSQLPKDRFSAERLKGVDSTLKIQPAKLEDSAVYLCASSHGASGISGANVLTFGAGSRLTVL.

The V and J genes are TRBV4-2 and TRBJ1-2; D remains ambiguous. The CDR3 length is 14 residues. The germline CDR1 and CDR2 sequences are LGHNA and YNFKEQ. Trimming shortened V by 3 bases and J by 6 bases, and 14 bases separated the two germline ends. The CDR3 sequence is CASSHKTGADGYTF. The CDR3 DNA reads TGTGCCAGCAGCCACAAGACTGGTGCGGATGGCTACACCTTC.

The rearrangement links TRBV10-3 to TRBJ1-2, with 9 bases fitting TRBD1. The V gene's germline CDR1 is ENHRY and CDR2 SYGVKD. The CDR3 spans 15 residues. Trimming removed 6 bases from V and 6 bases from J; junction bases left unmatched: 11. The CDR3 DNA follows: TGTGCCATCAGCCTTAACCCCGGGACAGGGAATGGCTACACCTTC. As protein: CAISLNPGTGNGYTF.

This clone has only one observation. The V call is TRBV2, the J call TRBJ2-1, with TRBD2 matching 10 bases. Germline V gene sequence: CDR1 SNHLY, CDR2 FYNNEI. The CDR3 is 13 amino acids. Trimming at V came to 11 bases and at J to 8 bases, leaving 9 bases not matched to a gene. Written as DNA, the CDR3 is TGTGCCGGCGGGACTAGCGAAAGGGATGAGCAGTTCTTC. Protein sequence: CAGGTSERDEQFF.

CDR3 sequence (DNA): TGTGCCAGCAGTCCCCGATCGGGGGCCTACGAGCAGTACTTC. This gives the protein CASSPRSGAYEQYF. The chain is built from TRBV6-5 and TRBJ2-7; TRBD2 might be the D (6 bases). Per the germline V gene, CDR1 is MNHEY and CDR2 is SVGAGI. V was clipped by 5 bases and J by 2 bases, with 13 bases between them. This CDR3 spans 14 amino acids.

The rearrangement uses TRBV19 and TRBJ2-5; D possibly corresponds to TRBD2 (5 bases). The J call may be wrong; the DNA end is better matched by TRBJ2-7. Germline lookup yields CDR1 LNHDA and CDR2 SQIVND (reference sequence). The CDR3 is 14 residues long. Here the CDR3 reads CASSMAGRRYEQYF. The CDR3 DNA sequence: TGTGCCAGTAGTATGGCTGGGAGAAGGTACGAGCAGTACTTC.

The chain combines TRBV10-1 with TRBJ1-1, with 9 bases lining up with TRBD1. Germline values: CDR1 WNHNN, CDR2 SYGVQD (reference sequence). The V gene end was trimmed by 2 bases and the J gene end by 2 bases; junction bases not matched to a gene: 6. This CDR3 region has 16 residues. In DNA, the CDR3 is TGCGCCAGCAGTGAGGACGGACAGGGGACAAACACTGAAGCTTTCTTT. As protein: CASSEDGQGTNTEAFF.